The 25 T cell receptor beta chains below all came from one sample that was sequenced in a study of cytomegalovirus exposure and HLA in healthy donors. PCR primers comprised 60 Vbeta and 13 Jbeta primers. Produced via immunoSEQ multiplex PCR; TCRdb's table is partial and in-frame only. The profile covers over 110,000 clones, with 82% appearing a single time and around 2.6% taken by the ten largest. Sequences were obtained from PBMCs. All receptors come from a male donor in good health and CMV-seronegative.

V and J are TRBV7-9 and TRBJ2-5, with 7 bases fitting TRBD1. Germline CDR1 reads SEHNR; CDR2 reads FQNEAQ (reference sequence). The CDR3 runs to 15 residues. Unmatched junction bases numbered 10, after V lost 5 bases and J lost 4 bases. In DNA form, the CDR3 reads TGTGCCAGCAGCCCAATCAGGGGGAGTGGAGAGACCCAGTACTTC. Its translation is CASSPIRGSGETQYF.

The J gene is TRBJ1-1, the V gene TRBV7-3, with 10 bases fitting TRBD1. Germline V gene data show CDR1 as SGHTA and CDR2 as FQGTGA. With 0 bases clipped from V and 5 bases from J, the junction kept 3 bases outside the gene matches. The CDR3 spans 15 residues. For the CDR3, the DNA is TGTGCCAGCAGCTTAACCCGGGACAGGGGAACTGAAGCTTTCTTT. It translates to CASSLTRDRGTEAFF.

The chain recombines TRBV19 with TRBJ2-1; 15 nucleotides line up with TRBD2. This CDR3 contains 15 residues. Unmatched junction bases numbered 5, after V lost 8 bases and J lost 6 bases. Germline loops: CDR1 LNHDA, CDR2 SQIVND (reference sequence). The CDR3 DNA is TGTGCCAGTGCACCGGGACTAGCGGGAGGCAATGAGCAGTTCTTC. It codes for CASAPGLAGGNEQFF.

This chain connects TRBV4-3 to TRBJ1-1; D might be TRBD1 (5 bases). This CDR3 is built from 17 residues. Germline values: CDR1 LGHNA, CDR2 YSLEER. The V gene lost 0 bases and the J gene lost 1 base, with 15 bases spanning the gap. The CDR3 reads CASSQEWVGRTNTEAFF. CDR3 coding DNA: TGCGCCAGCAGCCAAGAATGGGTGGGGCGCACGAACACTGAAGCTTTCTTT.

CDR3 residues: CASSISGSGYNEQFF. The CDR3 nucleotides are TGTGCCAGTAGTATAAGCGGGAGCGGGTACAATGAGCAGTTCTTC. J is TRBJ2-1 and V is TRBV19; 8 bases align to TRBD2. Germline V gene data show CDR1 as LNHDA and CDR2 as SQIVND (reference sequence). The CDR3 loop spans 15 amino acids. Trimming at V came to 2 bases and at J to 4 bases, leaving 4 bases not matched to a gene.

The genes are TRBV15 and TRBJ1-5; D is perhaps TRBD1 (5 bases). V was cut by 1 base and J by 5 bases, with 12 bases left in between. The CDR3 sequence is 15 residues long. Germline V CDR1 and CDR2: LNHNV, YYDKDF (reference sequence). CDR3: CATSRVEDNYQPQHF. In DNA form, the CDR3 reads TGTGCCACCAGCAGAGTAGAGGACAATTATCAGCCCCAGCATTTT.

The genes are TRBV7-9 and TRBJ2-3; TRBD2 matches 9 bases. Germline trimming cut 10 bases from V and 1 base from J; bases unmatched to any gene: 3. The CDR3 contains 13 residues. Germline values: CDR1 SEHNR, CDR2 FQNEAQ (reference sequence). The CDR3 DNA reads TGTGCCACCTGGACTAGCGGCACAGATACGCAGTATTTT. This encodes CATWTSGTDTQYF.

Note on this clone: A read error may produce the germline difference seen at one junction end. V usage is TRBV19 and J usage is TRBJ2-2; D call uncertain. This CDR3 has 11 residues. CDR1 and CDR2 from the germline V gene are LNHDA and SQIVND (reference sequence). CDR3 nucleotides: TGTGCCAGTAGTAACAGCGGGGAGCTGTTTTTT. It encodes CASSNSGELFF.

V is TRBV10-3 and J is TRBJ2-5; 10 positions match TRBD2. The CDR3 length is 12 residues. Germline V lookup: CDR1 ENHRY, CDR2 SYGVKD. V lost 7 bases, J lost 4 bases, and 0 bases stayed unmatched. Here the CDR3 DNA reads TGTGCCATCACTAGCGGGAGAGAGACCCAGTACTTC. It yields the protein CAITSGRETQYF.

In this sample, this clone turned up a few times. The V and J genes are TRBV5-6 and TRBJ2-7; D may be TRBD1 (5 bases). The CDR3 runs to 13 residues. Germline V CDR1 and CDR2: SGHDT, YYEEEE. V was trimmed by 4 bases and J by 2 bases, leaving 10 bases between them. The CDR3 protein is CASSLSRAYEQYF. DNA of the CDR3: TGTGCCAGCAGCCTCAGCAGGGCCTACGAGCAGTACTTC.

The gene calls are TRBV29-1 and TRBJ2-3; tentatively, D is TRBD2 (5 bases). Trimming removed 7 bases from V and 3 bases from J, with 20 bases in between. This CDR3 is 15 amino acids long. Germline CDR1 reads SQVTM; CDR2 reads ANQGSEA. CDR3 in amino acids: CSASGGAGGTDTQYF. In DNA form, the CDR3 reads TGCAGCGCCAGCGGAGGCGCAGGCGGAACAGATACGCAGTATTTT.

The CDR3 here is CAWEMLAGVNEQFF. CDR3 sequence (DNA): TGTGCCTGGGAGATGCTAGCGGGAGTCAATGAGCAGTTCTTC. The rearrangement uses TRBV30 and TRBJ2-1, with TRBD2 matching 10 bases. V dropped 5 bases and J dropped 6; count of bases not matched to a gene: 7. Per the germline V gene, CDR1 is GTSNPN and CDR2 is SVGIG (reference sequence). The CDR3 covers 14 residues.

The chain has TRBV30 and TRBJ2-7; D is possibly TRBD1 (6 bases). The CDR3 contains 12 residues. The ends were cut back, 2 bases at V and 7 bases at J, with 12 bases in the middle. Per the germline V gene, CDR1 is GTSNPN and CDR2 is SVGIG (reference sequence). The CDR3 DNA reads as TGTGCCTGGAGTCCCGGTAGGGGGGAGCAGTACTTC. It codes for CAWSPGRGEQYF. Full variable domain (missing parts from reference TRBV30 and TRBJ2-7): SQTIHQWPATLVQPVGSPLSLECTVEGTSNPNLYWYRQAAGRGLQLLFYSVGIGQISSEVPQNLSASRPQDRQFILSSKKLLLSDSGFYLCAWSPGRGEQYFGPGTRLTVT.

The chain carries TRBV10-3 and TRBJ2-7, with a possible D match to TRBD1 (6 bases). Trimming took off 6 bases at V and 1 base at J, with 16 bases between the two ends. Germline CDR1 is ENHRY and CDR2 is SYGVKD. The CDR3 is made up of 15 amino acids. This chain's CDR3 is CAIRPGDSTSYEQYF. CDR3 sequence (DNA): TGTGCCATCAGACCAGGGGATTCGACTTCCTACGAGCAGTACTTC.

The chain employs TRBV7-2 and TRBJ2-7; D remains ambiguous. The V gene's germline CDR1 is SGHTA and CDR2 FQGNSA. V was trimmed by 5 bases and J by 3 bases, leaving 8 bases between them. This CDR3 comprises 12 residues. In DNA, the CDR3 is TGTGCCAGCAGCCCAGGTCTCTACGAGCAGTACTTC. Translated, it gives CASSPGLYEQYF.

The CDR3 DNA reads as TGTGCCAGCAGTCGAACAGGGGGTTACGTGTTAGAGACCCAGTACTTC. This codes for CASSRTGGYVLETQYF. The genes are TRBV27 and TRBJ2-5, with 8 bases aligning to TRBD1. V shed 5 bases, J shed 4 bases, and the junction held 12 bases outside the gene matches. The CDR3 sequence is 16 residues long. Germline CDR1 MNHEY, CDR2 SMNVEV (reference sequence).

The chain recombines TRBV7-8 with TRBJ2-7; tentative D call: TRBD2 (5 bases). The germline gives CDR1 SGHVS, CDR2 FQNEAQ. This CDR3 is built from 13 residues. Between the trimmed V and J ends, which lost 10 bases and 4 bases, there was a span of 17 bases. CDR3 nucleotides: TGTGCCACCTCCGTTGAGCGGATGTACGAGCAGTACTTC. Amino acids: CATSVERMYEQYF.

The rearrangement uses TRBV6-1 and TRBJ1-4; 8 bases match TRBD1. The CDR3 has 15 residues. Germline CDR1 and CDR2: MNHNS and SASEGT. The junction had 9 bases not matched to a gene; V was cut back by 5 bases and J by 7 bases. The CDR3 spells CASSTTGTGGEKLFF. The DNA for the CDR3 is TGTGCCAGCAGTACGACCGGGACAGGTGGTGAAAAACTGTTTTTT.

V usage is TRBV11-2 and J usage is TRBJ2-7; 12 bases align to TRBD2. CDR1 and CDR2 from the germline V gene are SGHAT and FQNNGV. V was clipped by 4 bases and J by 3 bases; unmatched bases: 10. This CDR3 comprises 17 residues. Here the CDR3 DNA reads TGTGCCAGCAGCTCGGCGGGACTAGCGGGCCCTCTCTACGAGCAGTACTTC. Translation gives CASSSAGLAGPLYEQYF.

V usage is TRBV6-5 and J usage is TRBJ1-5, with 7 bases identical to TRBD1. This CDR3 has 13 amino acids. In germline, CDR1 is MNHEY, CDR2 SVGAGI. Trimming removed 8 bases from V and 6 bases from J; junction bases left unmatched: 7. The chain's CDR3 is CASSAGGGQPQHF. The CDR3 DNA reads TGTGCCAGCTCGGCAGGGGGAGGTCAGCCCCAGCATTTT.

DNA for the CDR3: TGTAGTACGGAGCTTGCCTACAATGAGCAGTTCTTC. Amino acid sequence: CSTELAYNEQFF. The chain has TRBV6-1 and TRBJ2-1; D gene uncertain. The CDR3 contains 12 residues. Germline-derived CDR1 and CDR2 are MNHNS and SASEGT.

The chain uses TRBV5-4 and TRBJ2-7; TRBD2 is a possible D gene (5 bases). The CDR3 extends over 16 amino acids. V shed 3 bases and J shed 0 bases, with 16 bases lying between them. Germline V gives CDR1 SGHNT, CDR2 YYREEE (reference sequence). This CDR3 reads CASSSRPGVDSYEQYF. CDR3 sequence (DNA): TGTGCCAGCAGCTCCCGGCCCGGGGTTGACTCCTACGAGCAGTACTTC.

The CDR3 DNA sequence: TGTGCCACCAGCCCGATCACGCAGGGGGTATTTGAAGCTTTCTTT. Protein: CATSPITQGVFEAFF. The chain joins TRBV15 to TRBJ1-1; 7 bases fit TRBD1. After removal of 5 bases from V and 7 bases from J, the junction contained 13 bases not matched to a gene. Germline-derived CDR1 and CDR2 are LNHNV and YYDKDF (reference sequence). The CDR3 covers 15 residues.

This clone showed up just once. The chain joins TRBV5-1 to TRBJ2-2; 13 bases line up with TRBD2. The CDR3 is 17 residues long. Germline-derived CDR1 and CDR2 are SGHRS and YFSETQ. V lost 4 bases to trimming and J lost 2 bases; unmatched junction nucleotides: 5. Here the CDR3 reads CASSQGLAGYNTGELFF. The DNA of the CDR3 is TGCGCCAGCAGCCAGGGACTAGCGGGATATAACACCGGGGAGCTGTTTTTT.

The sample holds a few counts of this clone. Mismatch with germline at one junction end may stem from a read error. V is TRBV7-7 and J is TRBJ2-2, with D possibly being TRBD1 (6 bases). The CDR3 runs 14 residues. Germline assignment: CDR1 SSHAT and CDR2 FNYEAQ (reference sequence). This CDR3 is CASSKGENTGELFF. CDR3 DNA: TGTGCTAGCAGCAAGGGGGAGAACACCGGGGAGCTGTTTTTT.